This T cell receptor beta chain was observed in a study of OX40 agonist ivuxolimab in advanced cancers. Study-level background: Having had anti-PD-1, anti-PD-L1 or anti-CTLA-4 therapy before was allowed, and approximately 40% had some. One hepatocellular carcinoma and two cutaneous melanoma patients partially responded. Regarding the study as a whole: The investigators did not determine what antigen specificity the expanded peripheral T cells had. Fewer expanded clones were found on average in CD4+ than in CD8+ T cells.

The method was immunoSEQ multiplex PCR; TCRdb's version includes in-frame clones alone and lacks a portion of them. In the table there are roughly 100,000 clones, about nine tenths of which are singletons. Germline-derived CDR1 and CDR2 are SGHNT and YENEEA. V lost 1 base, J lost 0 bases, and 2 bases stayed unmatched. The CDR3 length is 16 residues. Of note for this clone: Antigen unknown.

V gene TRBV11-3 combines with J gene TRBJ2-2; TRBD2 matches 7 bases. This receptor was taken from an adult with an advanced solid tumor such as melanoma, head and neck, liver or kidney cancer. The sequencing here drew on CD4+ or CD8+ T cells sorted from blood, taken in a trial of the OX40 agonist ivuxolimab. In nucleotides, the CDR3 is TGTGCCAGCAGCTTAGTACGGGGGGCGAACACCGGGGAGCTGTTTTTT. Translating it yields CASSLVRGANTGELFF. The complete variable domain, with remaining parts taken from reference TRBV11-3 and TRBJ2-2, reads EAGVVQSPRYKIIEKKQPVAFWCNPISGHNTLYWYLQNLGQGPELLIRYENEEAVDDSQLPKDRFSAERLKGVDSTLKIQPAELGDSAVYLCASSLVRGANTGELFFGEGSRLTVL.